The clone carrying this T cell receptor (beta chain) has a count of ten or more. Its specificity is unknown. Germline CDR1 reads KGHDR; CDR2 reads SFDVKD. Trimming removed 4 bases at V and 7 bases at J, with 15 bases between. The CDR3 extends over 15 amino acids. The data stem from a study of molecular identifiers for immune sequencing clone quantification. Study results and caveats: Spiked TCR RNA from one Jurkat cell reportedly showed up when mixed among one million naive cells.

TCRdb reprocessed the PCR reads with MiXCR, giving one entry per CDR3 protein. The sample has roughly 93,000 distinct CDR3 sequences, 15% to 20% seen once. The receptor comes from a human donor in good health. Some libraries in this study had Jurkat cell RNA spiked in. Sequencing was performed on naive CD8+ T cells from blood, with Jurkat cell RNA spiked in. Indicated subset: FACS-sorted CD8+CD4-CCR7+CD45RA+ naive T cells. The chain joins TRBV24-1 to TRBJ2-2; maybe TRBD1 (6 bases). DNA for the CDR3: TGTGCCACCAGTGACCGAGACAGGTTGGTCGGGGAGCTGTTTTTT. Translation gives CATSDRDRLVGELFF.